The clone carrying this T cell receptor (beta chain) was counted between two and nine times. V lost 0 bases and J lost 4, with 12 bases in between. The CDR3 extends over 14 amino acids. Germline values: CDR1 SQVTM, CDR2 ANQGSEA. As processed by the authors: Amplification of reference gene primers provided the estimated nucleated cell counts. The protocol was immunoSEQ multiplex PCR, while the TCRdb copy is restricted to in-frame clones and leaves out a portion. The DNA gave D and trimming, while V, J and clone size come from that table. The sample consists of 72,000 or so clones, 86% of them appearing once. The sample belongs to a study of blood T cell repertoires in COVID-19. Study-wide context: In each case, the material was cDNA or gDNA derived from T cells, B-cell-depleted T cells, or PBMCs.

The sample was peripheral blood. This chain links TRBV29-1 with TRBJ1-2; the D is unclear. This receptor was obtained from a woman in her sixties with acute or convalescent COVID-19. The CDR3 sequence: CSVEDPGEGYGYTF. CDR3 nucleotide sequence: TGCAGCGTTGAAGATCCTGGTGAGGGCTATGGCTACACCTTC.